Presented here are 24 T cell receptor beta chains from one specimen sequenced in a study of cytomegalovirus exposure and HLA in healthy donors. The PCR made use of 60 Vbeta and 13 Jbeta primers. The assay was immunoSEQ multiplex PCR, and TCRdb's table has in-frame clones only and misses some. The sample shows 200,000 or so clones, 70% to 80% of them seen only once. The sample taken for sequencing was PBMCs. The receptors stem from a male donor in good health and CMV-seropositive.

CDR3 nucleotides: TGTGCCAGCAGCTTGAGGGACACCGGGGAGCTGTTTTTT. Amino acids: CASSLRDTGELFF. This sequence joins TRBV7-9 and TRBJ2-2, with a tentative D call TRBD2 (5 bases). CDR3 length: 13 residues. Trimming shortened V by 3 bases and J by 3 bases, and 5 bases separated the two germline ends. Germline V gene sequence: CDR1 SEHNR, CDR2 FQNEAQ (reference sequence).

This sequence joins TRBV20-1 and TRBJ1-1; 8 bases align to TRBD1. The CDR3 contains 10 residues. The germline gives CDR1 DFQATT, CDR2 SNEGSKA (reference sequence). V was clipped by 6 bases and J by 11 bases; unmatched bases: 5. In DNA form, the CDR3 reads TGCAGTGCGGAACGGGACAGGGCTTTCTTT. Protein: CSAERDRAFF.

This clone was seen once. The chain links TRBV5-4 to TRBJ1-4; tentatively, D is TRBD1 (5 bases). Germline V gives CDR1 SGHNT, CDR2 YYREEE (reference sequence). Trimming cost V 2 bases and J 8 bases, with 13 bases left between them. The CDR3 runs to 14 residues. CDR3 sequence: CASSLGQGTEKLFF. The CDR3 coding sequence is TGTGCCAGCAGCTTAGGCCAGGGTACGGAAAAACTGTTTTTT.

The J gene is TRBJ1-3, the V gene TRBV7-9; D is perhaps TRBD1 (5 bases). The CDR3 contains 15 residues. Trimming pared 5 bases from V and 0 bases from J, leaving 11 bases between. Germline CDR1 and CDR2: SEHNR and FQNEAQ (reference sequence). The CDR3 sequence is CASSLDSTSGNTIYF. The CDR3 nucleotides are TGTGCCAGCAGCCTCGACAGTACCTCTGGAAACACCATATATTTT.

This sequence joins TRBV7-9 and TRBJ2-5; 8 positions agree with TRBD2. CDR3 length equals 15 residues. V dropped 2 bases and J dropped 3; count of bases not matched to a gene: 5. Per the germline V gene, CDR1 is SEHNR and CDR2 is FQNEAQ (reference sequence). CDR3 in DNA: TGTGCCAGCAGCTTATGGCGGGGGGTTAAAGAGACCCAGTACTTC. Residues: CASSLWRGVKETQYF.

J is TRBJ1-2 and V is TRBV6-4; D is possibly TRBD1 (5 bases). Deletions cut 5 bases from V and 6 bases from J, with 13 bases between. CDR1 and CDR2 (germline): MRHNA, SNTAGT. There are 13 residues in the CDR3. The CDR3 loop is CASSPQGSHGYTF. The CDR3 coding sequence is TGTGCCAGCAGTCCTCAGGGTTCCCATGGCTACACCTTC.

The genes are TRBV25-1 and TRBJ2-3; D ambiguous. This CDR3 has 17 residues. V gave up 3 bases and J gave up 0 bases, with 16 bases separating them. Germline CDR1 MGHDK, CDR2 SYGVNS. The CDR3 sequence is CASSDSYRSGSTDTQYF. CDR3 nucleotide sequence: TGTGCCAGCAGTGATAGTTATCGGTCAGGAAGCACAGATACGCAGTATTTT.

V is TRBV9 and J is TRBJ2-5; a weak D match, TRBD2 (5 bases). V lost 0 bases, J lost 5 bases, and 20 bases lay in between. The CDR3 length is 17 residues. CDR1 is SGDLS, CDR2 YYNGEE, per germline. The CDR3, as DNA: TGTGCCAGCAGCGTAGTTCCCCCAACCGGGGTCCGGGAGACCCAGTACTTC. It encodes CASSVVPPTGVRETQYF. Drawing the rest from reference TRBV9 and TRBJ2-5, the complete variable domain is DSGVTQTPKHLITATGQRVTLRCSPRSGDLSVYWYQQSLDQGLQFLIQYYNGEERAKGNILERFSAQQFPDLHSELNLSSLELGDSALYFCASSVVPPTGVRETQYFGPGTRLLVL.

Only one count was recorded for this clone. J is TRBJ2-7 and V is TRBV6-5, with D possibly TRBD2 on 5 matching bases. The CDR3 has 13 amino acids. Trimming removed 6 bases from V and 2 bases from J, with 11 bases in between. Per germline, CDR1 MNHEY and CDR2 SVGAGI. CDR3 protein: CASRERGPYEQYF. DNA for the CDR3: TGTGCCAGCAGGGAACGAGGGCCCTACGAGCAGTACTTC.

The chain employs TRBV5-4 and TRBJ1-5; D is unresolved. The CDR3 contains 15 residues. Trimming took off 1 base at V and 0 bases at J, with 8 bases between the two ends. Germline CDR1 is SGHNT and CDR2 is YYREEE (reference sequence). The CDR3 DNA follows: TGTGCCAGCAGCTTGAAGGGAGATAGCAATCAGCCCCAGCATTTT. Encoded protein: CASSLKGDSNQPQHF.

This chain's CDR3 is CASSLGPPGRVAGKEDTQYF. The CDR3 DNA follows: TGTGCCAGCAGCTTAGGGCCCCCGGGGAGGGTTGCGGGGAAGGAAGATACGCAGTATTTT. This rearrangement joins TRBV7-6 to TRBJ2-3, with TRBD2 matching 7 bases. Losses at the gene ends were 1 base for V and 5 bases for J; bases not matched to a gene: 21. This CDR3 is 20 amino acids long. CDR1 and CDR2 (germline): SGHVS, FNYEAQ.

The chain has TRBV10-1 and TRBJ2-1; D unclear. Deletions cut 3 bases from V and 1 base from J, with 7 bases between. There are 14 residues in the CDR3. Per germline, CDR1 WNHNN and CDR2 SYGVQD (reference sequence). This CDR3 reads CASSDFASYNEQFF. The CDR3 DNA follows: TGCGCCAGCAGTGATTTCGCGTCCTACAATGAGCAGTTCTTC.

CDR3 in DNA: TGTGCCAGCAGCCATCCCGAGGGCCGTCAAGGCCCCCAGGTCTATGGCTACACCTTC. Its protein product is CASSHPEGRQGPQVYGYTF. The chain combines TRBV9 with TRBJ1-2, with no clear D. Trimming removed 4 bases from V and 4 bases from J, with 29 bases in between. Germline V gene data show CDR1 as SGDLS and CDR2 as YYNGEE. The length of the CDR3 is 19 residues. Complete variable domain (other parts from reference TRBV9 and TRBJ1-2): DSGVTQTPKHLITATGQRVTLRCSPRSGDLSVYWYQQSLDQGLQFLIQYYNGEERAKGNILERFSAQQFPDLHSELNLSSLELGDSALYFCASSHPEGRQGPQVYGYTFGSGTRLTVV.

The CDR3 coding sequence is TGTGCCACCTATCGCGGGGGGGCAGGCAAAAACATTCAGTACTTC. Protein sequence: CATYRGGAGKNIQYF. The V call is TRBV28, the J call TRBJ2-4; 9 bases line up with TRBD2. CDR1 and CDR2 (germline): MDHEN, SYDVKM. The CDR3 consists of 15 residues. J lost 3 bases, V lost 10 bases, and 10 bases had no gene match.

The chain couples TRBV5-4 to TRBJ2-2, with 13 bases that match TRBD2. After removal of 2 bases from V and 5 bases from J, the junction contained 9 bases not matched to a gene. The length of the CDR3 is 18 residues. CDR1 is SGHNT and CDR2 is YYREEE in the germline V gene (reference sequence). CDR3 bases: TGTGCCAGCAGCTTCGGGACTAGCGGGGCTCGGGGTACCGGGGAGCTGTTTTTT. Its protein is CASSFGTSGARGTGELFF.

J is TRBJ2-7 and V is TRBV7-3; D unresolved. CDR1 is SGHTA and CDR2 is FQGTGA in the germline V gene. This CDR3 is 14 amino acids long. The V and J ends lost 5 bases and 2 bases respectively, with 13 bases between them. CDR3 sequence reads: CASSPSGQAYEQYF. In DNA, the CDR3 is TGTGCCAGCAGCCCCTCTGGGCAGGCCTACGAGCAGTACTTC.

There are a few counts of this clone. The rearrangement uses TRBV20-1 and TRBJ2-3; D unclear. The CDR3 extends over 11 amino acids. The V gene lost 7 bases and the J gene lost 6 bases, with 11 bases spanning the gap. Germline V CDR1 and CDR2: DFQATT, SNEGSKA (reference sequence). This chain's CDR3 is CSGPSFDTQYF. The CDR3 DNA follows: TGCAGTGGTCCCTCCTTTGATACGCAGTATTTT.

This sequence joins TRBV7-2 and TRBJ2-7; D remains unclear. Germline V gene sequence: CDR1 SGHTA, CDR2 FQGNSA. V gave up 1 base and J gave up 2 bases, with 9 bases separating them. This CDR3 has 14 residues. The CDR3, as DNA: TGTGCCAGCAGCTTAGGTGGGCTGACCTACGAGCAGTACTTC. This sequence encodes CASSLGGLTYEQYF.

J is TRBJ1-5 and V is TRBV6-1; unclear D gene. This CDR3 has 16 residues. CDR1 MNHNS and CDR2 SASEGT come from the germline V gene. V gave up 2 bases and J gave up 4 bases, with 15 bases separating them. Here the CDR3 DNA reads TGTGCCAGCAGTGAATTCTCGCAGGTTAGGAATCAGCCCCAGCATTTT. It codes for CASSEFSQVRNQPQHF.

The J gene is TRBJ1-5, the V gene TRBV28, with D possibly TRBD1 on 6 matching bases. The CDR3 contains 17 residues. The V end was cut by 6 bases, the J end by 9 bases, with 27 bases between. Germline loops: CDR1 MDHEN, CDR2 SYDVKM. CDR3 in DNA: TGTGCCAGCAGAATTTTCAAATTGACAGGCGACCTGGGGCCCCAGCATTTT. The encoded protein is CASRIFKLTGDLGPQHF.

Concerning this clone: A junction boundary mismatches the germline segment, possibly from a read error. The V gene is TRBV28, the J gene TRBJ1-1, with 7 bases that match TRBD1. Germline CDR1 MDHEN, CDR2 SYDVKM. CDR3 length: 15 amino acids. CDR3 residues: CASSLGFGGRGVRGF. CDR3 DNA sequence: TGTGCCAGCAGTTTGGGTTTTGGCGGCAGGGGGGTTCGAGGCTTT.

The chain recombines TRBV30 with TRBJ1-2; D is unresolved. The germline V gene has CDR1 GTSNPN and CDR2 SVGIG (reference sequence). This CDR3 contains 13 residues. Deletions cut 3 bases from V and 2 bases from J, with 10 bases between. The CDR3 DNA follows: TGTGCCTGGAGCGGGAGGGTGAACTATGGCTACACCTTC. This gives the protein CAWSGRVNYGYTF.

The genes are TRBV11-1 and TRBJ2-6; D uncertain. Trimming removed 1 base from V and 2 bases from J, with 6 bases in between. This CDR3 is 15 amino acids long. Looked up from germline, CDR1 is SGHAT and CDR2 is FQDESV (reference sequence). The CDR3 spells CASSLVQPGANVLTF. Written as DNA, the CDR3 is TGTGCCAGCAGCTTAGTACAGCCTGGGGCCAACGTCCTGACTTTC.

This chain uses TRBV5-4 with TRBJ1-2; D perhaps matches TRBD1 (6 bases). Trimming removed 2 bases from V and 7 bases from J, with 12 bases in between. CDR1 is SGHNT and CDR2 is YYREEE in the germline V gene (reference sequence). This CDR3 spans 13 amino acids. CDR3 sequence (DNA): TGTGCCAGCAGCTTAACAGGGCTTGGTGGCTACACCTTC. This codes for CASSLTGLGGYTF.